This TCR beta chain was obtained from a study of T cells expressing NK-cell markers. Study as a whole: Seven of the eight sequenced donors were classified as HCMV-seropositive, and one was classified as seronegative. Findings and caveats of the study: Where several donors were concerned, these clonotypes also led the CD3+CD56-NKG2C+ fraction.

As for this clonotype: What it binds is not known.

The TCR beta cDNA came from 5'RACE template switching with UMIs. From the 5' RACE reads, TCRdb lists one entry per CDR3 protein and no DNA. The sample has about 32,000 distinct CDR3 sequences; the top ten hold around 60%. Per germline, CDR1 MNHEY and CDR2 SMNVEV (reference sequence). CDR3 length: 20 amino acids. The J gene is TRBJ2-2, the V gene TRBV27; TCRdb proposes TRBD1, but this gene call is untestable without DNA. This TCR was recovered from a woman aged 18-70 years in good health. Material for sequencing was blood T cells: a sorted CD56 or NKG2C T cell subset, CD4+ or CD8+ T cells, or bulk PBMC T cells (not recorded which). The CDR3 is CASSKGQPTGYQFNTGELFF.